The 2 T cell receptor beta chains below all came from one sample that was sequenced in a study of CD8+CD57+ T cells in acquired aplastic anemia. Selection for sequencing was limited to patients who had shown CD8+CD57+ cell expansion by flow cytometry. Genomic DNA constituted the template upon which TCR beta VDJ and CDR3 profiling was performed. In TCRdb, the reads were re-called with MiXCR into one record per CDR3 protein. The table lists about 240,000 distinct CDR3 sequences, around 43% of them singletons. The sequencing sample was made of sorted CD4+, CD8+, or CD8+CD57+ T cells (not recorded which) from PBMCs. The source is a human donor with aplastic anemia.

The chain links TRBV19 to TRBJ2-7, with 11 nucleotides matching TRBD2. This CDR3 contains 18 residues. Trimming at V came to 3 bases and at J to 0 bases, leaving 10 bases not matched to a gene. CDR1 LNHDA and CDR2 SQIVND come from the germline V gene (reference sequence). CDR3 bases: TGTGCCAGTAGTATCGCGACTAGCGGGGACTTAAGCTCCTACGAGCAGTACTTC. Its protein is CASSIATSGDLSSYEQYF.

Many counts were recorded for this clonotype. V gene TRBV7-9 combines with J gene TRBJ1-6, with D unresolved. With 1 base removed from V and 7 bases from J, the gap between germline ends came to 14 bases. Germline loops: CDR1 SEHNR, CDR2 FQNEAQ (reference sequence). CDR3 length: 16 amino acids. The CDR3 DNA reads TGTGCCAGCAGCTTAGGGGTAGGGATGCTCAATTCACCCCTCCACTTT. Protein: CASSLGVGMLNSPLHF.